This T cell receptor beta chain emerged from a study of T cells in Graves' hyperthyroidism and ophthalmopathy. Study-wide results and limits: Blood also carried most thyroid clonotypes expanded above 0.001. Researchers report that a 13 V-J model separated ophthalmopathy from stable hyperthyroidism. The model made its ophthalmopathy prediction, and onset followed a median approximately six months later.

Used for diagnoses were clinical symptoms, serum thyroxine and TRAb, thyroid ultrasound and orbital computed tomography. Researchers took RNA transcripts and amplified the TCR beta CDR3 regions from them. When the TCR CDR3 underwent first-round RT-PCR, the HTBI primer set was used. Via MiXCR, TCRdb re-called the multiplex PCR reads, giving one row per CDR3 protein. The sample includes hundreds of thousands of distinct CDR3 sequences, roughly a sixth seen only once; the top ten take around 3.3%. V lost 4 bases and J lost 7; bases outside the gene matches: 7. The CDR3 consists of 15 residues. Germline-derived CDR1 and CDR2 are SGHRS and YFSETQ. In this sample, this clonotype turned up many times. Antigen unknown.

This chain links TRBV5-1 with TRBJ2-1; 11 nucleotides agree with TRBD2. The receptor was isolated from a woman between 35 and 50 years old with Graves' ophthalmopathy. Sequencing was performed on blood. The CDR3 here is CASSRDSGRGNEQFF. The CDR3, as DNA: TGCGCCAGCAGCAGGGATAGCGGGAGGGGTAATGAGCAGTTCTTC.